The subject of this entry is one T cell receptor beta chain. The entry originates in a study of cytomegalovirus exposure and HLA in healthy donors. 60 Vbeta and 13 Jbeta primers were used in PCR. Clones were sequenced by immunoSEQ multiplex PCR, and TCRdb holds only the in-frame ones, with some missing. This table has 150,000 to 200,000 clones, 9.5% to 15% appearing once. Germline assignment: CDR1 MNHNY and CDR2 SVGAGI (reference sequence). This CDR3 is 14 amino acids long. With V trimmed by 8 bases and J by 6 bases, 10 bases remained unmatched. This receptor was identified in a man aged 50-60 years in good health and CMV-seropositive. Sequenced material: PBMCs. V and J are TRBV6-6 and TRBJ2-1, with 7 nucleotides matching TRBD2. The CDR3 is CASSKGTTINEQFF. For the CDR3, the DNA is TGTGCCAGCTCTAAGGGGACTACGATCAATGAGCAGTTCTTC.